This T cell receptor (beta chain) was captured by sequencing in a study of control samples from healthy donors and cancer patients. Germline V gene data show CDR1 as SGHTA and CDR2 as FQGNSA. The CDR3 is 16 residues long. In regard to this clone: The germline gene is not matched at one end of the junction; a read error may be the cause.

This table comes from immunoSEQ multiplex PCR, and its TCRdb copy is limited to in-frame clones, with some not included. The sample consists of more than 85,000 clones, roughly 89% of them appearing once. Input material: blood. The rearrangement links TRBV7-2 to TRBJ1-5; D ambiguous. The source is a woman between 45 and 65 years old in good health. Here the CDR3 reads CASSLDGSARYQPQHF. CDR3 DNA sequence: TGTGCCAGCAGTTTAGATGGTTCGGCACGATATCAGCCCCAGCATTTT.